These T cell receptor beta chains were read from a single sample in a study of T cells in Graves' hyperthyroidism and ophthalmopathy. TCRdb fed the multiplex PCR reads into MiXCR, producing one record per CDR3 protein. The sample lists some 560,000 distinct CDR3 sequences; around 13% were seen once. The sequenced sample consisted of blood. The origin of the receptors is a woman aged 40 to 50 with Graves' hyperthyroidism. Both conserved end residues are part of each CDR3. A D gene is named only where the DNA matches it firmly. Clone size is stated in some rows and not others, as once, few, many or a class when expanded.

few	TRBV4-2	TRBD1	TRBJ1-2	CASSQDGTGALNYGYTF	TGTGCCAGCAGCCAAGACGGTACAGGGGCCCTGAACTATGGCTACACCTTC
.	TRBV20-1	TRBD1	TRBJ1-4	CSARAYRGREDEKLFF	TGCAGTGCTAGAGCCTACAGGGGGCGGGAAGATGAAAAACTGTTTTTT
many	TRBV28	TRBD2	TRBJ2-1	CASIRGLAGDEQFF	TGTGCCAGCATAAGGGGACTAGCGGGAGATGAGCAGTTCTTC
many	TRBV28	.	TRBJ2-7	CASSTLTDYEQYF	TGTGCCAGCAGTACCCTGACAGACTACGAGCAGTACTTC
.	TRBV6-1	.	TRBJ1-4	CASSGAGSGKLFF	TGTGCCAGCAGTGGGGCCGGCAGCGGGAAACTGTTTTTT
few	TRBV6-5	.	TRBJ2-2	CASSYSSGEANTGELFF	TGTGCCAGCAGTTACTCTAGTGGGGAGGCAAACACCGGGGAGCTGTTTTTT
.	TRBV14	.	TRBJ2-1	CASSQEGNSYNEQFF	TGTGCCAGCAGCCAAGAGGGGAACTCCTACAATGAGCAGTTCTTC
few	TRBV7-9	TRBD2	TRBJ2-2	CASSLGIGLAGGKNTGELFF	TGTGCCAGCAGCTTAGGAATTGGACTAGCGGGAGGAAAGAACACCGGGGAGCTGTTTTTT
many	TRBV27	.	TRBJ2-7	CASRPRGLSSYEQYF	TGTGCCAGCCGCCCACGTGGCCTTAGCTCCTACGAGCAGTACTTC
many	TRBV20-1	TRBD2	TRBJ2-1	CSGSGGVAGGMEQFF	TGCAGTGGTAGTGGGGGGGTAGCGGGGGGCATGGAGCAGTTCTTC
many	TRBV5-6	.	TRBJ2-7	CASSEGAGRSYEQYF	TGTGCCAGCAGCGAGGGCGCCGGGCGATCCTACGAGCAGTACTTC
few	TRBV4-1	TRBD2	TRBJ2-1	CASSQIGLAGVYNEQFF	TGCGCCAGCAGCCAAATTGGACTAGCGGGAGTCTACAATGAGCAGTTCTTC
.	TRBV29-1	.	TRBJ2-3	CSVLTGTQYF	TGCAGCGTCTTAACAGGGACGCAGTATTTT
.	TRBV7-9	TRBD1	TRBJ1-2	CASSLDRGRTDPYGYTF	TGTGCCAGCAGCTTAGATAGGGGGCGAACCGACCCCTATGGCTACACCTTC
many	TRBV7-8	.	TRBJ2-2	CASSDDLAGELFF	TGTGCCAGCAGTGATGACCTGGCAGGGGAGCTGTTTTTT